The clone carrying this T cell receptor beta chain was observed at least ten times. Its cognate antigen is unknown. V was trimmed by 0 bases and J by 1 base, leaving 9 bases between them. Germline V gene lookup returns CDR1 DFQATT and CDR2 SNEGSKA (reference sequence). The CDR3 spans 14 residues. This specimen belongs to a study of naive and memory T cell subsets. A UMI-containing oligonucleotide was joined by 3' ligation to the TCR cDNA template. RNA was extracted from roughly 2.6 ml of whole blood of healthy adults. Unsorted total RNA, roughly 1 to 1,100 ng, was DNase treated before reverse transcription. Four PCR rounds used nested alpha and beta constant region primers plus the SP2 primer. Reverse transcription of blood and skin TCR RNA was primed at alpha and beta constant regions. One entry per CDR3 protein results from TCRdb running MiXCR on the 5' RACE reads. The data show approximately 52,000 distinct CDR3 sequences, with 4.7% seen just once and approximately 0.84% held by the top ten.

Study outcomes and limitations: This RNA-based method may be sensitive to activation-related transcript changes.

V is TRBV20-1 and J is TRBJ2-5; D call uncertain. The TCR was taken from a female donor in good health. CDR3 sequence: CSARDRATQETQYF. In DNA, the CDR3 is TGCAGTGCTAGAGATCGGGCGACCCAAGAGACCCAGTACTTC.